Listed below are T cell receptor beta chains from one sample, sequenced in a study of human T cells and chemical hapten exposure. TCRdb re-called the RACE reads with MiXCR, one entry per CDR3 protein. Here the sample spans around 350,000 distinct CDR3 sequences, approximately 5% being singletons. The sequencing here drew on whole blood, taken in connection with sensitization to the hapten diphenylcyclopropenone (DPC). These TCRs come from a woman younger than 30 with alopecia areata. Some clones in this sample may be carry-over from other donors' samples. Each CDR3 is given with its conserved first and last residue. A D gene is named only where the DNA matches it firmly. Size is stated for part of the rows, as once, few or many counts, or as a class when the clone is expanded.

D,size,J,V,DNA,CDR3
-,many,TRBJ2-7,TRBV4-2,TGTGCCAGCAGCCCCCGACAGGGAGGAGAGGACGAGCAGTACTTC,CASSPRQGGEDEQYF
TRBD1,-,TRBJ1-2,TRBV5-1,TGCGCCAGCAGCCCCCGCGTGGGACAGGCATATGGCTACACCTTC,CASSPRVGQAYGYTF
TRBD1,few,TRBJ1-2,TRBV28,TGTGCCAGCAGTTTCAGGGGGGCGCTAGACTATGGCTACACCTTC,CASSFRGALDYGYTF
-,many,TRBJ2-1,TRBV7-9,TGTGCCAGCAGCGCCCGGGACAACTACAATGAGCAGTTCTTC,CASSARDNYNEQFF
-,few,TRBJ1-3,TRBV18,TGTGCCAGCTCACCCGACATGGGCTCTGGAAACACCATATATTTT,CASSPDMGSGNTIYF
-,few,TRBJ2-7,TRBV10-3,TGTGCCATCAGTGATACCCGGGGGCCTCCCTACGAGCAGTACTTC,CAISDTRGPPYEQYF
TRBD1,-,TRBJ2-7,TRBV4-3,TGCGCCAGCAGCCGTCTCCAAGGGGGCTCCTACGAGCAGTATTTC,CASSRLQGGSYEQYF
TRBD1,many,TRBJ2-1,TRBV12-3/TRBV12-4,TGTGCCAGCAGTTTAGTCAGGGGGCGCGACAATGAGCAGTTCTTC,CASSLVRGRDNEQFF
-,many,TRBJ1-1,TRBV5-4,TGTGCCAGCAGCTCCCCGGACGGGCTACCTGAAGCTTTCTTT,CASSSPDGLPEAFF
-,-,TRBJ2-4,TRBV7-9,TGTGCCAGCAGCCCGAGCCGGTTGGAAAACATTCAGTACTTC,CASSPSRLENIQYF
-,many,TRBJ1-5,TRBV7-3,TGTGCCAGCAGCTTAATCCGGACGGATCAGCCCCAGCATTTT,CASSLIRTDQPQHF
TRBD1,-,TRBJ1-5,TRBV12-3/TRBV12-4,TGTGCCAGCAGTAGCCCGAACCGACAGGGTAGCAATCAGCCCCAGCATTTT,CASSSPNRQGSNQPQHF
-,many,TRBJ2-1,TRBV28,TGTGCCAGCAGCCGCATATTGGGTCGAGGGAGCTCCTACAATGAGCAGTTCTTC,CASSRILGRGSSYNEQFF
TRBD1,-,TRBJ2-3,TRBV5-1,TGCGCCGGAAGGATGGGACAGATCACAGATACGCAGTATTTT,CAGRMGQITDTQYF
-,few,TRBJ2-2,TRBV11-3,TGTGCCAGCAGCTTAGATGCAACCGGGGAGCTGTTTTTT,CASSLDATGELFF
-,many,TRBJ1-6,TRBV11-2,TGTGCCAGCAGCTTAGACAGGAATTCACCCCTCCACTTT,CASSLDRNSPLHF
-,few,TRBJ2-1,TRBV28,TGTGCCAGCAGTTCCCCACAACTCTCAGGGCAGTTCTTC,CASSSPQLSGQFF
-,many,TRBJ1-1,TRBV29-1,TGCAGCGTTGTGCTCGTTGAAGCTTTCTTT,CSVVLVEAFF
-,few,TRBJ1-1,TRBV6-2/TRBV6-3,TGTGCCAGCAGCCCACCCCACTCCACCACTGAAGCTTTCTTT,CASSPPHSTTEAFF
-,-,TRBJ2-4,TRBV2,TGTGCCAGCAGTGTCCGGGGACGGGCCCCTTTTGTCCCGTACTTC,CASSVRGRAPFVPYF
TRBD1,-,TRBJ1-4,TRBV9,TGTGCCAGCAGCGTAGACACAGGGGTCCAGAGCGAAAAACTGTTTTTT,CASSVDTGVQSEKLFF
TRBD2,-,TRBJ2-1,TRBV3-1,TGTGCCAGCAGCCGGCAGTGGACTAGCGGGGGGTACAATGAGCAGTTCTTC,CASSRQWTSGGYNEQFF
TRBD1,many,TRBJ1-6,TRBV7-2,TGTGCCAGCAGCTCCGGGACAGACTCACCCCTCCACTTT,CASSSGTDSPLHF
TRBD1,-,TRBJ1-5,TRBV5-1,TGCGCCAGCAGCTTGGACGGGGACAGGGATCAGCCCCAGCATTTT,CASSLDGDRDQPQHF
-,many,TRBJ1-3,TRBV7-2,TGTGCCAGCAGCTTAGAAGGGACGGCTGGAAACACCATATATTTT,CASSLEGTAGNTIYF
-,many,TRBJ2-1,TRBV10-3,TGTGCCATCAGTGAGAAGGGGCAAGCGGGTGAGCAGTTCTTC,CAISEKGQAGEQFF
-,few,TRBJ1-6,TRBV4-1,TGCGCCAGCAGCCAAGAGTGGGGGGTTAGTTCACCCCTCCACTTT,CASSQEWGVSSPLHF
-,-,TRBJ2-7,TRBV10-3,TGTGCCATCAGTGAGTCGGCGGGGCGATCCTACGAGCAGTACTTC,CAISESAGRSYEQYF
-,once,TRBJ2-3,TRBV7-2,TGTGCCAGCAGCCCCGGGGTTTTCGGCACAGATACGCAGTATTTT,CASSPGVFGTDTQYF
-,many,TRBJ1-5,TRBV28,TGTGCCAGCAGTAAAGGGGGGGCTGGACAGCCCCAGCATTTT,CASSKGGAGQPQHF
TRBD1,few,TRBJ2-2,TRBV20-1,TGCAGTGCCAACAAACAGGGGAACCCCGGGGAGCTGTTTTTT,CSANKQGNPGELFF
-,few,TRBJ2-1,TRBV6-2/TRBV6-3,TGTGCCAGCAGTTACTCGGCGGCAAGGCGCAATGAGCAGTTCTTC,CASSYSAARRNEQFF
-,many,TRBJ2-4,TRBV11-2,TGTGCCAGCAGTTTTCGCGGCGGAGACATTCAGTACTTC,CASSFRGGDIQYF
-,-,TRBJ1-1,TRBV4-1,TGCGCCAGCAGCCAAGGCATGGGGATAACTGAAGCTTTCTTT,CASSQGMGITEAFF
-,many,TRBJ1-6,TRBV2,TGTGCCAGCCGCCCGGTTGCAGGGGCCCTCCACTTT,CASRPVAGALHF
-,-,TRBJ2-2,TRBV20-1,TGCAGTGCTAGCGGCAACACCGGGGAGCTGTTTTTT,CSASGNTGELFF
TRBD1,many,TRBJ2-7,TRBV20-1,TGCAGTGCGCCGACCCCCCCACAGGGGAGCTCCTACGAGCAGTACTTC,CSAPTPPQGSSYEQYF
-,many,TRBJ2-6,TRBV6-5,TGTGCCAGCAGTACCGGCGAGGGTGATGGGGCCAACGTCCTGACTTTC,CASSTGEGDGANVLTF
-,-,TRBJ1-1,TRBV12-3/TRBV12-4,TGTGCCAGCAGTTTAGCGTCAGGGTATGCGCGATTGGCTTTCTTT,CASSLASGYARLAFF
-,few,TRBJ2-7,TRBV6-2/TRBV6-3,TGTGCCAGCAGCCCCGGACAGTGGAGGAGCTCCTACGAGCAGTACTTC,CASSPGQWRSSYEQYF
-,few,TRBJ2-7,TRBV4-1,TGCGCCAGCAGTCATCTTCCCCCTCCGGAGGGCCCCTACGAGCAGTACTTC,CASSHLPPPEGPYEQYF
-,-,TRBJ1-6,TRBV5-4,TGTGCCAGCAGTGGTACACTCTCCTATAATTCACCCCTCCACTTT,CASSGTLSYNSPLHF
-,many,TRBJ2-7,TRBV12-3/TRBV12-4,TGTGCCAGCAGGTCCCTTATGGGGGCCCACGAGCAGTACTTC,CASRSLMGAHEQYF
TRBD1,few,TRBJ1-2,TRBV7-9,TGTGCCAGCAGCTTAGCCATGAGACAGGGGGTCGGCTACACCTTC,CASSLAMRQGVGYTF
-,few,TRBJ2-5,TRBV9,TGTGCCAGCAGCGCCAGACAGGTTCAAGAGACCCAGTACTTC,CASSARQVQETQYF
-,few,TRBJ2-7,TRBV20-1,TGCAGTGCCCGACCCCGGAGCTCCTACGAGCAGTACTTC,CSARPRSSYEQYF
-,once,TRBJ2-7,TRBV5-1,TGCGCCAGCAGCTTGCAGGGGGGTTCCTACGAGCAGTACTTC,CASSLQGGSYEQYF
-,many,TRBJ2-3,TRBV7-2,TGTGCCAGCAGCCCTCGACTCGAATCCCAGTATTTT,CASSPRLESQYF
TRBD2,many,TRBJ2-5,TRBV3-1,TGTGCCAGCAGCCAAGGATTAGCGGGGGGTGCAATGAAGACCCAGTACTTC,CASSQGLAGGAMKTQYF
-,few,TRBJ1-4,TRBV3-1,TGTGCCAGCAGCCAAGACGTCGCATCAACTAATGAAAAACTGTTTTTT,CASSQDVASTNEKLFF
-,-,TRBJ2-3,TRBV11-2,TGTGCCAGCAGCACCAGCCCACGGCAAAGCACAGATACGCAGTATTTT,CASSTSPRQSTDTQYF
-,many,TRBJ2-2,TRBV20-1,TGCAGTGCTCCTGATGGCGGGGAGCTGTTTTTT,CSAPDGGELFF
-,-,TRBJ1-3,TRBV11-2,TGTGCCAGCAGCTTAGAACCAGAGGGAAACACCATATATTTT,CASSLEPEGNTIYF